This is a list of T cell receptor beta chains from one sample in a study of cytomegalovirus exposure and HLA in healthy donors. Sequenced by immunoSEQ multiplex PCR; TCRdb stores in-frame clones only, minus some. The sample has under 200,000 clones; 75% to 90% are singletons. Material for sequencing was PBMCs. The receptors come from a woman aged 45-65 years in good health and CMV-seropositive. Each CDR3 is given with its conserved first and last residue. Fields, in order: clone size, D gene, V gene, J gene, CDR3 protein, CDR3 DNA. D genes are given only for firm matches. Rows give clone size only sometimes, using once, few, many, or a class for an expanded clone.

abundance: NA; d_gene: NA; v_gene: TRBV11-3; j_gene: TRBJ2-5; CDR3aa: CASSLGLAETQYF; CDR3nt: TGTGCCAGCAGCTTAGGACTGGCAGAGACCCAGTACTTC
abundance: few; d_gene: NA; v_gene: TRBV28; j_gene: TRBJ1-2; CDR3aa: CASSLGRVDGYTF; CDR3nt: TGTGCCAGCAGTTTAGGCAGGGTAGATGGCTACACCTTC
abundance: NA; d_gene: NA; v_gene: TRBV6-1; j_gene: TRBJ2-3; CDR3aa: CASSEQATDTQYF; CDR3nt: TGTGCCAGCAGTGAACAGGCCACAGATACGCAGTATTTT
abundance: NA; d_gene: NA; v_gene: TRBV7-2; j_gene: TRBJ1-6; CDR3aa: CASSSSPGSSYNSPLHF; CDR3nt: TGTGCCAGCAGCTCCTCCCCGGGGAGTTCCTATAATTCACCCCTCCACTTT
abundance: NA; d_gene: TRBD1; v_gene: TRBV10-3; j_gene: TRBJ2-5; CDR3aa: CAISASTGGQETQYF; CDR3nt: TGTGCCATCAGTGCTTCGACAGGGGGCCAGGAGACCCAGTACTTC
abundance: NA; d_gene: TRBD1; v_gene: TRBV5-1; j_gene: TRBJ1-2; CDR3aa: CASTTTGTGPHGYTF; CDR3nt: TGCGCCAGCACCACTACCGGGACAGGGCCGCATGGCTACACCTTC
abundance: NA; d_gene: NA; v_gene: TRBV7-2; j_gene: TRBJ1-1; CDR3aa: CASSLELRLGAFF; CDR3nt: TGTGCCAGCAGCTTAGAGCTCAGACTGGGTGCTTTCTTT
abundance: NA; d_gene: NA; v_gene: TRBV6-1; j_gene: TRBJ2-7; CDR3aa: CASSEGRDEQYF; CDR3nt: TGTGCCAGCAGTGAAGGCAGGGACGAGCAGTACTTC
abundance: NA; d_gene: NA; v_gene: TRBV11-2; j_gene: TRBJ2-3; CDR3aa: CASSLDSIGGDTQYF; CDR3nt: TGTGCCAGCAGCTTAGATAGTATCGGTGGAGATACGCAGTATTTT
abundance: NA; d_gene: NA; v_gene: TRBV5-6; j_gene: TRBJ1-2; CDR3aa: CASSPGGALIYGYTF; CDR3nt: TGTGCCAGCAGCCCGGGTGGGGCGCTGATCTATGGCTACACCTTC
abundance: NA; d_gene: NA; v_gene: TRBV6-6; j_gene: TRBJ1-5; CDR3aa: CASSLQGVQPQHF; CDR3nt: TGTGCCAGCAGTTTACAGGGCGTTCAGCCCCAGCATTTT
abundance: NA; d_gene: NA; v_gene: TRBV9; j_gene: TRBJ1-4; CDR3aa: CASSRGPTNEKLFF; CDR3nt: TGTGCCAGCAGCAGAGGCCCAACTAATGAAAAACTGTTTTTT
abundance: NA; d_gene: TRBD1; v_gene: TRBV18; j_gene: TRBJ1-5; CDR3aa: CASSPTGDQPQHF; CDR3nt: TGTGCCAGCTCGCCGACAGGGGATCAGCCCCAGCATTTT
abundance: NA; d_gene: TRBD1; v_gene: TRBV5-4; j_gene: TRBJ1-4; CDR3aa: CASSMGQGGANEKLFF; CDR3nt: TGTGCCAGCAGCATGGGACAGGGGGGGGCTAATGAAAAACTGTTTTTT
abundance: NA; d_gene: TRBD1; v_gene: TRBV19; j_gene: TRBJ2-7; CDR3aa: CASSPATGGYEQYF; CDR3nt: TGTGCCAGTAGTCCCGCGACAGGGGGCTACGAGCAGTACTTC
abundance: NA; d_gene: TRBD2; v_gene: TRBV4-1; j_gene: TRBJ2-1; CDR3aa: CASSQASGASHNEQFF; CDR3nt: TGCGCCAGCAGCCAAGCGAGCGGGGCTTCCCACAATGAGCAGTTCTTC
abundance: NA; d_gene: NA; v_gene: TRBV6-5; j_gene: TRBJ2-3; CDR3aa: CASSQPGTDTQYF; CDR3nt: TGTGCCAGCAGCCAACCCGGGACAGATACGCAGTATTTT
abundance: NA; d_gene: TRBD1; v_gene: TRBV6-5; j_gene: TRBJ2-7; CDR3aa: CASRRQGSGYEQYF; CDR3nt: TGTGCCAGCAGGCGACAGGGTAGTGGGTACGAGCAGTACTTC
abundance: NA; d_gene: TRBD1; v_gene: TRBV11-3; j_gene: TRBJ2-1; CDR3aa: CASSLGGQGKFTEQFF; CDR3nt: TGTGCCAGCAGCTTAGGGGGACAGGGTAAATTCACTGAGCAGTTCTTC
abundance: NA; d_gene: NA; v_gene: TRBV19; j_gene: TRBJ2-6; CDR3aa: CASTAGANVLTF; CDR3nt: TGTGCCAGTACAGCTGGGGCCAACGTCCTGACTTTC
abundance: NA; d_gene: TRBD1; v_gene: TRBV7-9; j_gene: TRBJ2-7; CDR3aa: CASSHSGTGRYEQYF; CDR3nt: TGTGCCAGCAGCCATAGTGGGACAGGCCGATACGAGCAGTACTTC
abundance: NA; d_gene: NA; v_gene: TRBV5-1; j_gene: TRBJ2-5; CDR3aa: CASSPHARGRQETQYF; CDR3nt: TGCGCCAGCAGCCCTCACGCGCGGGGGCGGCAAGAGACCCAGTACTTC
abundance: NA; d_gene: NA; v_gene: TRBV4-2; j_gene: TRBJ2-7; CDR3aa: CASSPQGYEQYF; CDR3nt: TGTGCCAGCAGCCCACAGGGTTACGAGCAGTACTTC
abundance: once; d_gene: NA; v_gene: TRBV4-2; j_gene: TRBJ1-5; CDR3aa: CASSQERASNQPQHF; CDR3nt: TGTGCCAGCAGCCAAGAGAGAGCTAGCAATCAGCCCCAGCATTTT
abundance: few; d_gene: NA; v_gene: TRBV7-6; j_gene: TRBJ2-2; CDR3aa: CASSLQANTGELFF; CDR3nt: TGTGCCAGCAGCCTCCAGGCGAACACCGGGGAGCTGTTTTTT
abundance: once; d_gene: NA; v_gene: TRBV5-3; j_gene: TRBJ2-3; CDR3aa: CARSSAPGRFTDTQYF; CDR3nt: TGTGCCAGAAGCTCCGCCCCAGGCAGATTCACAGATACGCAGTATTTT
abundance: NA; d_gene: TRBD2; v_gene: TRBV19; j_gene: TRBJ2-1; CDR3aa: CASSRGVAGGYNEQFF; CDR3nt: TGTGCCAGTAGTCGAGGGGTAGCGGGGGGGTACAATGAGCAGTTCTTC
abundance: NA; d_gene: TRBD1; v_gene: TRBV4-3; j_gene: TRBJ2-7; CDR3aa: CASSQGTGYEQYF; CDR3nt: TGCGCCAGCAGCCAAGGGACAGGCTACGAGCAGTACTTC
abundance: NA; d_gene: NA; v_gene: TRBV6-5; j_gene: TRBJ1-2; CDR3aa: CASGGTGIHGYTF; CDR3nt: TGTGCCAGCGGGGGTACAGGGATACATGGCTACACCTTC
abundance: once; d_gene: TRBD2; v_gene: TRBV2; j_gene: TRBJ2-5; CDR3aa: CASSLSGGGLTAQYF; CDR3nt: TGTGCCAGCAGTTTGAGCGGGGGTGGATTAACGGCCCAGTACTTC
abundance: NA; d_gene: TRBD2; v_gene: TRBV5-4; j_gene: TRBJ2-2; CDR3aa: CASSLTGGTGELFF; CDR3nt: TGTGCCAGCAGCCTAACGGGGGGCACCGGGGAGCTGTTTTTT
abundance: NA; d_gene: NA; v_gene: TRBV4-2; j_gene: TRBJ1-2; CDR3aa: CASSQEVAGVDSRNGYTF; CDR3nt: TGTGCCAGCAGCCAAGAGGTAGCGGGAGTGGACAGCCGAAATGGCTACACCTTC
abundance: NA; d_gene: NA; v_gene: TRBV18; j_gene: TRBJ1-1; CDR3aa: CASSPRQAEMNTEAFF; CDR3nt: TGTGCCAGCTCACCGAGACAGGCCGAAATGAACACTGAAGCTTTCTTT
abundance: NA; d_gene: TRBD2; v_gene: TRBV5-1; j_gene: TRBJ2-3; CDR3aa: CASSLAGGSADTQYF; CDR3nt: TGCGCCAGCAGCTTGGCCGGGGGGAGTGCAGATACGCAGTATTTT
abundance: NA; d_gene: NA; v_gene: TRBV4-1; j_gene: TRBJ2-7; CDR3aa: CASSPRGTPPAYEQYF; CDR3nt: TGCGCCAGCAGCCCTAGAGGGACACCCCCAGCCTACGAGCAGTACTTC
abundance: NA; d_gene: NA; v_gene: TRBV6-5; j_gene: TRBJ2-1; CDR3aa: CASSYSPNNEQFF; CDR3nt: TGTGCCAGCAGTTATTCTCCTAACAATGAGCAGTTCTTC
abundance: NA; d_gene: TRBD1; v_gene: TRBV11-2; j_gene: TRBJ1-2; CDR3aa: CASSSQGDGYTF; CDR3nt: TGTGCCAGCAGCTCCCAGGGGGATGGCTACACCTTC
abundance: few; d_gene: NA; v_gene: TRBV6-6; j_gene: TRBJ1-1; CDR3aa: CASSPRVTEAFF; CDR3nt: TGTGCCAGCAGCCCCAGGGTTACTGAAGCTTTCTTT
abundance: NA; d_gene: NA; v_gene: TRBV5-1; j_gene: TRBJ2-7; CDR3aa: CASSWDNPRYEQYF; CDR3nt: TGCGCCAGCAGCTGGGACAATCCCAGATACGAGCAGTACTTC
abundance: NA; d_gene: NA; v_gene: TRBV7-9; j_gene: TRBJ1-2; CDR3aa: CAHAHPNYGYTF; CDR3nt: TGTGCCCACGCGCACCCAAACTATGGCTACACCTTC
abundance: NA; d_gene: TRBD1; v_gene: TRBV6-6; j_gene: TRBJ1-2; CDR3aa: CASRPGTGAYGYTF; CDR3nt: TGTGCCAGCAGACCAGGGACAGGAGCTTATGGCTACACCTTC
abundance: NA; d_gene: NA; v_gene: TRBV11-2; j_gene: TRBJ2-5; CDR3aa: CASSSYLTQETQYF; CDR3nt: TGTGCCAGCAGCTCCTACCTCACCCAAGAGACCCAGTACTTC
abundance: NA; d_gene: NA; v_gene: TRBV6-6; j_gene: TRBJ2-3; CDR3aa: CASKPGLGGDTQYF; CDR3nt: TGTGCCAGCAAACCGGGGTTGGGAGGAGATACGCAGTATTTT
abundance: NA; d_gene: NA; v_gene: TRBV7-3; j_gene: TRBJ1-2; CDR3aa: CASSQDLEYGYTF; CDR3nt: TGTGCCAGCAGCCAAGATCTAGAGTATGGCTACACCTTC
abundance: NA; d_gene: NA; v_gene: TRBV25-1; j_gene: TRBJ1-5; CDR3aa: CASSGDRLNQPQHF; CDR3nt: TGTGCCAGCAGTGGCGACAGACTCAATCAGCCCCAGCATTTT
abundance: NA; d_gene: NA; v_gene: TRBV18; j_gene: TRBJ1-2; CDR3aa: CASSLTSGHPGNTF; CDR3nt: TGTGCCAGCTCACTTACCTCGGGACACCCGGGGAACACCTTC
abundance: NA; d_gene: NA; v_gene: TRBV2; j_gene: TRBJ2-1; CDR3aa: CASSGQVKVGSSYNEQFF; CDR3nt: TGTGCCAGCAGTGGACAGGTAAAGGTTGGGAGCTCCTACAATGAGCAGTTCTTC
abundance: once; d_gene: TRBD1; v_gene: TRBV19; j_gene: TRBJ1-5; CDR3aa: CASSPNTPGQGAGSNQPQHF; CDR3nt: TGTGCCAGTAGTCCTAACACACCGGGACAGGGGGCTGGTAGCAATCAGCCCCAGCATTTT
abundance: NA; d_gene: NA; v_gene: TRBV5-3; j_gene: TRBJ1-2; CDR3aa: CARSFWGVVGYTF; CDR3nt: TGTGCCAGAAGCTTCTGGGGGGTGGTTGGCTACACCTTC